The TCR beta chain under discussion was sequenced for a study of blood T cell repertoires in COVID-19. Study as a whole: Samples of COVID-19 (acute and convalescent) were obtained from the United States, Italy and Spain. PBMCs, B-cell-depleted T cells, or T cells were the source of the cDNA or gDNA that made up the material.

The data were produced by immunoSEQ multiplex PCR, yet TCRdb's version contains in-frame clones alone and is incomplete. The table records about 310,000 clones, 89% of them present only once. Before being deemed recovered, Cohort 3 donors had two negative PCRs, clearance, or symptom resolution. The TCR sequence derives from a woman in her twenties or thirties who had recovered from COVID-19. Sequenced material: PBMCs or T cells enriched from blood (not recorded which).

The CDR3 loop reads CSANSNYGYTF. CDR3 coding DNA: TGCAGTGCTAACAGCAACTATGGCTACACCTTC. V gene TRBV20-1 combines with J gene TRBJ1-2, with no clear D. Germline values: CDR1 DFQATT, CDR2 SNEGSKA (reference sequence). The CDR3 sequence is 11 residues long. Trimming stripped 4 bases from V and 2 bases from J, with 5 bases between.